Following are 24 T cell receptor beta chains from one sample sequenced in a study of blood T cells in healthy people across ages (dated by TCRdb to between 2015 and 2017). Library prep was done by 5' RACE. A second PCR of roughly 6 to 12 cycles was performed with a sample-barcoded 5' primer and a J-beta primer mix. In-frame beta chains were kept once TCRdb had trimmed the public reads at Q25 with fastp and called clones with MiXCR. For every CDR3 protein sequence, its rows merge into one entry that carries the most common genes and DNA. Within this sample are 1.5 million to 2 million distinct CDR3 sequences, with about 39% of them counted one time only. The ten largest account for roughly 23% of the sample. Sequencing was carried out using blood. The receptor source for this set is a human donor in good health.

This clonotype was counted between two and nine times. The rearrangement links TRBV28 to TRBJ2-4; the D is unclear. Germline V CDR1 and CDR2: MDHEN, SYDVKM. Trimming stripped 4 bases from V and 0 bases from J, with 7 bases between. This CDR3 has 14 amino acids. CDR3 protein: CASSSRLAKNIQYF. In DNA, the CDR3 is TGTGCCAGCAGTTCGCGACTAGCCAAAAACATTCAGTACTTC.

The chain recombines TRBV7-2 with TRBJ2-2; perhaps TRBD2 as D (7 bases). The V end lost 4 bases, the J end lost 7 bases, and 22 bases lay between the germline ends. CDR3 size: 17 residues. Looked up from germline, CDR1 is SGHTA and CDR2 is FQGNSA. The CDR3 DNA follows: TGTGCCAGCAGCTACGGGGGGCCATCTATGTACATCGGGGAGCTGTTTTTT. It translates to CASSYGGPSMYIGELFF.

This clonotype has a handful of counts. The V call is TRBV20-1, the J call TRBJ2-5; possibly TRBD1 for D (7 bases). The ends were cut back, 6 bases at V and 5 bases at J, with 16 bases in the middle. The length of the CDR3 is 13 residues. Germline V gene lookup returns CDR1 DFQATT and CDR2 SNEGSKA (reference sequence). CDR3 sequence reads: CSADYRGGETQYF. CDR3 nucleotides: TGCAGTGCCGATTACAGGGGAGGCGAGACCCAGTACTTC.

V usage is TRBV6-5 and J usage is TRBJ2-4, with 13 bases matching TRBD2. CDR3 length: 18 amino acids. V gave up 0 bases and J gave up 13 bases; unmatched junction bases: 15. Germline CDR1 and CDR2: MNHEY and SVGAGI. The CDR3 here is CASSYSRTSGGTNNEQYF. DNA of the CDR3: TGTGCCAGCAGTTACTCCCGGACTAGCGGGGGTACAAACAATGAGCAGTACTTC.

The rearrangement uses TRBV11-3 and TRBJ2-4; D call uncertain. The end of the DNA aligns better with TRBJ2-7, so the J call may be wrong. The CDR3 totals 13 residues. Per germline, CDR1 SGHNT and CDR2 YENEEA. CDR3 sequence reads: CASSWWGSYEQYF. As DNA, the CDR3 is TGTGCCAGCAGCTGGTGGGGTTCCTACGAGCAGTACTTC.

The chain has TRBV29-1 and TRBJ2-1; no definite D call. The V gene lost 0 bases and the J gene lost 8 bases, with 8 bases spanning the gap. This CDR3 is built from 12 residues. Germline CDR1 and CDR2: SQVTM and ANQGSEA. CDR3 DNA sequence: TGCAGCGTTGAAGATCAAAACTATGAGCAGTTCTTC. It encodes CSVEDQNYEQFF.

In this sample, this clonotype turned up a few times. The rearrangement joins TRBV29-1 to TRBJ2-1, with 16 bases matching TRBD2. The ends lost 7 bases at V and 0 bases at J; junction bases unmatched: 3. The CDR3 extends over 16 amino acids. CDR1 and CDR2 (germline): SQVTM, ANQGSEA. The CDR3 region is CSAGTSGGASYNEQFF. The DNA for the CDR3 is TGCAGCGCCGGGACTAGCGGGGGGGCCTCCTACAATGAGCAGTTCTTC.

The V gene is TRBV7-8, the J gene TRBJ1-4, with TRBD1 as a possible D gene (5 bases). Germline loops: CDR1 SGHVS, CDR2 FQNEAQ. This CDR3 is 15 amino acids long. V dropped 1 base and J dropped 4 bases, with 10 bases sitting between them. This CDR3 reads CASSLGRQRNEKLFF. CDR3 DNA: TGTGCCAGCAGCTTAGGTCGACAGCGTAATGAAAAACTGTTTTTT.

There are a few counts of this clonotype. J is TRBJ2-3 and V is TRBV5-1, with D tentatively TRBD2 (5 bases). Germline CDR1 SGHRS, CDR2 YFSETQ. V was trimmed by 0 bases and J by 2 bases, leaving 13 bases between them. The CDR3 covers 16 residues. The CDR3 here is CASSLADYKDTDTQYF. Written as DNA, the CDR3 is TGCGCCAGCAGCTTGGCCGACTACAAGGACACAGATACGCAGTATTTT.

The rearrangement links TRBV7-9 to TRBJ2-1, with D perhaps TRBD1 (5 bases). The germline V gene encodes CDR1 SEHNR and CDR2 FQNEAQ (reference sequence). Trimming pared 4 bases from V and 4 bases from J, leaving 17 bases between. The CDR3 extends over 16 amino acids. The DNA of the CDR3 is TGTGCCAGCAGCTCCCCTCAGGGTTTGGCATACAATGAGCAGTTCTTC. It encodes CASSSPQGLAYNEQFF.

This clonotype was observed a few times. This CDR3 reads CSQWDEQYF. The CDR3 DNA follows: TGCAGCCAATGGGACGAGCAGTACTTC. The J gene is TRBJ2-7, the V gene TRBV29-1; D is undetermined. This CDR3 region has 9 residues. Germline V lookup: CDR1 SQVTM, CDR2 ANQGSEA. Trimming shortened V by 8 bases and J by 5 bases, and 7 bases separated the two germline ends.

The rearrangement links TRBV10-3 to TRBJ1-1, with D possibly TRBD1 on 6 matching bases. CDR1 ENHRY and CDR2 SYGVKD come from the germline V gene. The CDR3 has 14 amino acids. V lost 3 bases and J lost 7, with 15 bases in between. This chain's CDR3 is CAISEGGVFVEAFF. DNA for the CDR3: TGTGCCATCAGTGAAGGGGGGGTTTTCGTTGAAGCTTTCTTT.

In its sample, this clonotype was seen a few times. The V and J genes are TRBV6-1 and TRBJ2-6, with 7 positions matching TRBD1. Germline-derived CDR1 and CDR2 are MNHNS and SASEGT. J was trimmed by 0 bases and V by 5 bases; bases with no gene match: 10. The CDR3 is made up of 18 amino acids. CDR3 in amino acids: CASSPSDRASSGANVLTF. Here the CDR3 DNA reads TGTGCCAGCAGTCCCTCAGACAGGGCTAGCTCTGGGGCCAACGTCCTGACTTTC.

This clonotype showed up just a few times. The chain recombines TRBV6-5 with TRBJ2-5; D is undetermined. Germline loops: CDR1 MNHEY, CDR2 SVGAGI. V dropped 6 bases and J dropped 2 bases, with 16 bases sitting between them. There are 15 residues in the CDR3. CDR3 in amino acids: CASSPRRSVQETQYF. The CDR3 region has the DNA TGTGCCAGCAGCCCGCGGCGTTCCGTACAAGAGACCCAGTACTTC.

This clonotype was observed at least ten times. This chain uses TRBV11-1 with TRBJ2-1, with 8 bases aligning to TRBD2. V lost 6 bases, J lost 2 bases, and 6 bases stayed unmatched. Germline assignment: CDR1 SGHAT and CDR2 FQDESV (reference sequence). This CDR3 has 15 residues. The CDR3 here is CASRQTSGAYNEQFF. The CDR3 region has the DNA TGTGCCAGCAGGCAAACTAGCGGCGCCTACAATGAGCAGTTCTTC.

The V and J genes are TRBV9 and TRBJ2-3; tentatively, D is TRBD2 (5 bases). Looked up from germline, CDR1 is SGDLS and CDR2 is YYNGEE. There are 12 residues in the CDR3. V gave up 4 bases and J gave up 5 bases, with 8 bases separating them. The CDR3 region has the DNA TGTGCCAGCAGCAGGACTCAAGATACGCAGTATTTT. Protein: CASSRTQDTQYF. The complete variable domain, with remaining parts taken from reference TRBV9 and TRBJ2-3, reads DSGVTQTPKHLITATGQRVTLRCSPRSGDLSVYWYQQSLDQGLQFLIQYYNGEERAKGNILERFSAQQFPDLHSELNLSSLELGDSALYFCASSRTQDTQYFGPGTRLTVL.

The chain uses TRBV6-2 or TRBV6-3 and TRBJ2-7; 9 positions agree with TRBD1. This CDR3 is built from 16 residues. The J segment lost 6 bases and the V segment lost 2 bases, leaving 11 bases of the junction unmatched. From germline, CDR1 is MNHEY and CDR2 SVGEGT. CDR3 DNA: TGTGCCAGCAGTTACGACCGAGACAGGGGGGAGCTCGAGCAGTACTTC. Translation: CASSYDRDRGELEQYF.

The CDR3 nucleotides read TGTGCCAGCAGTTTATATGAGGGGGGTCACAATGAGCAGTTCTTC. As protein: CASSLYEGGHNEQFF. This chain links TRBV27 with TRBJ2-1; D might be TRBD1 or TRBD2, each matching 6 bases. CDR3 size: 15 residues. V lost 1 base and J lost 5, with 12 bases in between. Looked up from germline, CDR1 is MNHEY and CDR2 is SMNVEV (reference sequence).

The V gene is TRBV12-3 or TRBV12-4, the J gene TRBJ1-4, with 10 bases matching TRBD1. The CDR3 consists of 18 residues. The V segment lost 4 bases and the J segment 2 bases; nucleotides outside the gene matches: 10. As DNA, the CDR3 is TGTGCCAGCAGTTCAGCGACAGGGGGCGAGTCTACTAATGAAAAACTGTTTTTT. Amino acid sequence: CASSSATGGESTNEKLFF.

This chain uses TRBV7-3 with TRBJ1-6; maybe TRBD1 (6 bases). Trimming stripped 5 bases from V and 8 bases from J, with 13 bases between. Germline CDR1 is SGHTA and CDR2 is FQGTGA. The CDR3 runs 14 residues. CDR3 DNA sequence: TGTGCCAGCAGCCCCAGGGGCGGTGATTCACCCCTCCACTTT. Its translation is CASSPRGGDSPLHF.

The chain combines TRBV7-2 with TRBJ2-5; D is unresolved. CDR1 is SGHTA and CDR2 is FQGNSA in the germline V gene. The CDR3 runs 13 residues. Trimming cost V 1 base and J 4 bases, with 7 bases left between them. The DNA for the CDR3 is TGTGCCAGCAGCTTAGTTGGGATAGAGACCCAGTACTTC. Amino acids: CASSLVGIETQYF.

V usage is TRBV12-3 or TRBV12-4 and J usage is TRBJ2-5; 9 bases are shared with TRBD1. TRBJ2-7 matches the DNA end more closely, so the J call is doubtful. This CDR3 spans 14 amino acids. The CDR3 region has the DNA TGTGCCAGCAGTCCCGGGACAGGGTTTGACGAGCAGTACTTC. Translation: CASSPGTGFDEQYF.

The V gene is TRBV4-1, the J gene TRBJ1-6, with D possibly being TRBD1 (6 bases). The ends were cut back, 4 bases at V and 13 bases at J, with 14 bases in the middle. In germline, CDR1 is MGHRA, CDR2 YSYEKL. The CDR3 consists of 13 residues. The CDR3 here is CASSLRIQGPLHF. CDR3 sequence (DNA): TGCGCCAGCAGCCTCCGCATACAGGGTCCCCTCCACTTT.

The chain links TRBV4-3 to TRBJ1-1, with D unresolved. The germline V and J ends were trimmed by 1 base and 4 bases, with 10 bases remaining between them. The CDR3 is 14 amino acids. CDR1 is LGHNA and CDR2 is YSLEER in the germline V gene. The CDR3 here is CASSQAWGGTEAFF. CDR3 nucleotide sequence: TGCGCCAGCAGCCAAGCGTGGGGAGGCACTGAAGCTTTCTTT.